Presented here are 9 T cell receptor beta chains from one specimen sequenced in a study of CD8+ T cells in alopecia areata (dated by TCRdb to 2016 to 2018). Libraries were prepared through the immunoSEQ multiplex PCR assay. To provide template for TCR sequencing, every sample had RNA extracted and reverse transcribed into cDNA. The table comes from immuneACCESS by way of TCRdb, which keeps in-frame sequences with V and J called. Part of the clones is missing from these tables; in studies checked, under half for an unresolved V gene and the rest for unknown reasons. In all, the sample holds 150,000 to 200,000 clones, and about 66% of those were seen once. The top ten clonotypes cover over 10% of the sample. The sample's time point label, in plain terms: baseline before oral tofacitinib. The material was CD8+ T cells sorted from blood, obtained at week 0. The origin of the receptors is a human donor with alopecia areata.

On this clone itself: Other nucleotide sequences from this sample produce the same CDR3. The rearrangement joins TRBV7-9 to TRBJ2-5; the D is unclear. Looked up from germline, CDR1 is SEHNR and CDR2 is FQNEAQ (reference sequence). This CDR3 has 11 amino acids. The germline V and J ends were trimmed by 5 bases and 5 bases, with 6 bases remaining between them. The CDR3 spells CASSLKETQYF. Written as DNA, the CDR3 is TGTGCCAGCAGCCTTAAGGAGACCCAGTACTTC.

The chain combines TRBV4-1 with TRBJ2-1; D possibly corresponds to TRBD1 (7 bases). V was shortened by 4 bases and J by 6 bases, with 16 bases between the two germline ends. Germline V CDR1 and CDR2: MGHRA, YSYEKL. This CDR3 has 15 residues. As DNA, the CDR3 is TGCGCCAGCAGCCCTGTGGAGGGGGCGGTCAATGAGCAGTTCTTC. It is translated as CASSPVEGAVNEQFF.

The rearrangement uses TRBV6-6 and TRBJ2-3; 9 bases are shared with TRBD2. The CDR3 consists of 15 residues. Germline V lookup: CDR1 MNHNY, CDR2 SVGAGI (reference sequence). After removal of 3 bases from V and 1 base from J, the junction contained 2 bases not matched to a gene. The CDR3 coding sequence is TGTGCCAGCAGTTATCCTAGCGGGGGCACAGATACGCAGTATTTT. Translation: CASSYPSGGTDTQYF.

The genes are TRBV2 and TRBJ2-7; tentatively, D is TRBD1 (5 bases). There are 15 residues in the CDR3. Germline lookup yields CDR1 SNHLY and CDR2 FYNNEI. V shed 3 bases and J shed 3 bases, with 15 bases lying between them. The CDR3 reads CASSDAIWQGYEQYF. The CDR3, as DNA: TGTGCCAGCAGTGACGCAATTTGGCAGGGCTACGAGCAGTACTTC.

The chain employs TRBV11-2 and TRBJ2-3, with a possible D match to TRBD2 (6 bases). Deletions cut 5 bases from V and 3 bases from J, with 12 bases between. Germline V gene lookup returns CDR1 SGHAT and CDR2 FQNNGV. The CDR3 has 14 residues. The CDR3 reads CASSGWRGTDTQYF. Here the CDR3 DNA reads TGTGCCAGCAGCGGGTGGAGGGGAACAGATACGCAGTATTTT.

The rearrangement links TRBV19 to TRBJ2-6; 7 bases are shared with TRBD1. Germline CDR1 reads LNHDA; CDR2 reads SQIVND (reference sequence). The CDR3 contains 17 residues. J gave up 0 bases and V 9 bases, and 11 bases lay outside the gene matches. The CDR3 DNA reads TGTGCCAGAGCACCGGGACAGCCTGACTCTGGGGCCAACGTCCTGACTTTC. This translates into CARAPGQPDSGANVLTF.

This clone was detected once. The chain couples TRBV30 to TRBJ1-5, with D possibly TRBD1 on 6 matching bases. With 0 bases removed from V and 3 bases from J, the gap between germline ends came to 12 bases. The CDR3 is made up of 15 amino acids. Germline CDR1 GTSNPN, CDR2 SVGIG (reference sequence). This CDR3 is CAWSVGTTPNQPQHF. The CDR3 coding sequence is TGTGCCTGGAGTGTTGGGACAACCCCCAATCAGCCCCAGCATTTT.

The chain uses TRBV15 and TRBJ2-1; D is unclear. V shed 0 bases and J shed 7 bases, with 19 bases lying between them. The CDR3 runs 17 residues. Germline CDR1 LNHNV, CDR2 YYDKDF (reference sequence). The CDR3 loop reads CATSRDTLTAVGNEQFF. CDR3 nucleotide sequence: TGTGCCACCAGCAGAGATACTCTTACGGCGGTAGGGAATGAGCAGTTCTTC.

This clone was seen a few times. V and J are TRBV19 and TRBJ2-3, with 7 bases fitting TRBD2. Trimming took 10 bases from V and 7 from J; bases not matched to a gene: 11. The CDR3 has 13 amino acids. Germline V gives CDR1 LNHDA, CDR2 SQIVND (reference sequence). CDR3 DNA: TGTGCCACCAGCCCCTCGACTAGCTATACGCAGTATTTT. It yields the protein CATSPSTSYTQYF.